This T cell receptor beta chain was observed in a study of blood T cells in healthy people across ages. Study-level points and caveats: Per million T cells, the diversity of TCR beta decreased roughly linearly as age advanced.

The second PCR ran roughly 7 to 12 cycles with a sample-barcoded 5' primer and J-beta primers. TCRdb recomputed calls from the 5' RACE reads with MiXCR, one row per CDR3 protein. The data contain 590,000 or so distinct CDR3 sequences, about 28% of them singletons. As to this clonotype: Its antigen is currently unknown. A much more abundant neighbour one base away suggests this may be a read error.

The CDR3 contains 16 residues. Germline V CDR1 and CDR2: LGHDT, YNNKEL (reference sequence). The J segment lost 5 bases and the V segment lost 0 bases, leaving 9 bases of the junction unmatched. The clonotype was recovered from a woman of 80 years or more in good health. The rearrangement joins TRBV3-1 to TRBJ2-5; the match to TRBD2 covers 7 bases. The sample comprised blood. CDR3 in amino acids: CASSQEPGGRGETQYF. CDR3 sequence (DNA): TGTGCCAGCAGCCAAGAGCCTGGCGGGCGGGGGGAGACCCAGTACTTC.